This TCR beta chain was recorded in a study of T cells in Graves' hyperthyroidism and ophthalmopathy (dated by TCRdb to between 2018 and 2021). In terms of the full investigation: Peripheral blood samples were taken at the time of initial diagnosis, prior to any treatment. To identify TCR V-J signatures that set the groups apart, the researchers used a discovery cohort of about a hundred patients, made up of 40 to 45 with Graves' ophthalmopathy and 57 with stable Graves' hyperthyroidism. Prospective prediction of ophthalmopathy was tested in an independent validation cohort of 18 to 20 hyperthyroidism patients and 15 to 17 patients who later progressed to ophthalmopathy. For training and testing, the 110 or so patients in the discovery cohort were randomly divided in a 7:3 ratio. In addition, the study compared T-cell repertoires in thyroid tissue and in blood from about six Graves' hyperthyroidism patients. Following sampling, methimazole starting at 30 mg daily was given to hyperthyroidism patients, and high-dose intravenous methylprednisolone was given to ophthalmopathy patients. The paper describes TCR Vbeta CDR3 sequencing of 135 peripheral blood samples, made up of under 50 ophthalmopathy patients, approximately 76 hyperthyroidism patients and about 17 progressor patients.

The TCR beta CDR3 regions were amplified from the RNA transcripts. For the first round of RT-PCR on the TCR CDR3, the HTBI primer set was used together with the Qiagen OneStep RT-PCR kit. The libraries were constructed in a second round of multiplex PCR and then size-selected and purified. The libraries were sequenced on an Illumina HiSeq2000 using paired-end 100 bp reads. Per the source publication's procedure: Raw data were processed with SOAPnuke, discarding reads with adapters, uncalled bases, mean Phred below 15, or no exact constant-primer or identifier match. High-quality paired reads were merged using COPE v1.2.5, and each unique nucleotide sequence was defined as a clonotype. MiTCR v1.1 was used to align clonotypes to the IMGT TRBV, TRBD and TRBJ reference segments. The analysis was restricted to V-J combinations with a frequency above 0.0001, which together covered approximately 99% of the repertoires. The TCS score was defined as F50 (clonal expansion) divided by E x V (chaos), with BLOSUM62-based TCRdist calculated between CDR3 peptides within each V-J. Welch's t-statistics and random forest reduced several hundred V-J features to roughly 13, which were used in a naive Bayes classifier (R e1071). The public reads were quality trimmed at Q25 with fastp and then assembled into clones with MiXCR by TCRdb, keeping productive beta chains. Each entry is one CDR3 protein sequence, shown with its most common DNA and genes. TCRdb's processing, not the authors' own work, is the source of the V and J calls. This sample lists roughly 150,000 distinct CDR3 sequences; just under 9.5% were detected once. The ten top clones hold approximately 20% of the sample.

Hyperthyroidism patients were newly diagnosed, with disease duration under 2 months, and aged 18 to 65 years. The study excluded patients with uncontrolled infections, other autoimmune diseases, pregnancy or lactation. Diagnoses were established on the basis of clinical symptoms, serum thyroxine and TRAb, thyroid ultrasound, and orbital computed tomography. Blood from progressor patients was drawn when they were first diagnosed with hyperthyroidism, before any ophthalmopathy symptoms appeared. Ficoll-Paque density gradient centrifugation was used to isolate PBMCs from approximately 11 ml of fresh peripheral blood. Progressor patients were defined as those initially diagnosed with Graves' hyperthyroidism in whom ophthalmopathy developed during follow-up. Total RNA was extracted with Trizol reagent, and quality was checked on an Agilent 2100 Bioanalyzer. Study-wide findings and limitations: In validation, progression to ophthalmopathy was predicted by the model with 70.59% sensitivity and around 75% specificity, a median of roughly 6.4 months before onset. A model built on a 13 V-J signature distinguished ophthalmopathy from stable hyperthyroidism, reaching around 90% sensitivity and about 81% specificity in cross-validation and 80%/75% in testing. Sample size was not statistically predetermined, and blinding of investigators to group allocation was not performed. Most expanded thyroid clonotypes (frequency above 0.001) were also found in blood, which suggests that blood repertoires may mirror thyroid immune responses.

This clonotype was observed many times. Its specific antigen is unknown. Per-base qualities were not stored, and no clone one base away is much larger. The sequencing sample was made of blood. This TCR came from a woman aged 18-30 years with Graves' hyperthyroidism that later progressed to Graves' ophthalmopathy.

The CDR3 in this case is CATSRGDRGYGYTF. The DNA sequence follows: TGTGCCACCAGCAGAGGAGACAGGGGCTATGGCTACACCTTC. Rearrangement joined TRBV15 to TRBJ1-2; the central 8 bases match TRBD1. Per the germline V gene (reference sequence), LNHNV is the CDR1 and YYDKDF is the CDR2. The CDR3 spans 14 residues, from the cysteine through the phenylalanine. Of the read, only the CDR3 DNA is kept; its 42 bases are in frame from base 1. Trimming removed 1 base from V and 4 bases from J; the gene matches leave 2 bases unexplained.